This T cell receptor (beta chain) is drawn from a study of control samples from healthy donors and cancer patients (dated by TCRdb to between 2020 and 2021). Notes on this clone: Its antigen is currently not known. Per-base qualities were not stored, and no clone one base away is much larger.

The method behind the library was the immunoSEQ multiplex PCR assay. The immuneACCESS repertoire file appears here via TCRdb, limited to in-frame rearrangements. These files lack a portion of the clones; in checked studies, under half of the deficit traces to unresolved V genes, and the cause of the others is not known. The sample table lists 65,000 to 95,000 clones, 80% to 90% of them with a count of one. Together, the top ten hold roughly a fifth of the sample. V is trimmed back by 4 bases and J by 7 bases, and the junction contains 18 bases that no gene match accounts for. In the germline V gene, CDR1 corresponds to SGDLS and CDR2 to YYNGEE. The CDR3 sequence holds 17 residues, the cysteine and phenylalanine included. The retained sequence is limited to the CDR3, 51 bases, with the frame set at the first base.

The specimen was blood. The sequence joins TRBV9 to TRBJ2-7; TRBD2 lines up with 9 middle nucleotides. The receptor was isolated from a man aged 45 to 65 in good health. Read as DNA, the sequence is TGTGCCAGCAGCCCTCAGGGGGGAAGCGGGGGGTGGGGAGAGCAGTACTTC. The encoded protein is CASSPQGGSGGWGEQYF.